This TCR beta chain was obtained from a study of Ad26.COV2.S vaccination and SARS-CoV-2 variants. Comment on this clone: The antigen remains unidentified.

Treatment of the sample: some 20 received Ad26.COV2.S at low or high dose, single or two shots; 5 received placebo; per-sample allocation not given. Repertoires come from day 63 after the first vaccine or placebo injection. The V gene end was trimmed by 6 bases and the J gene end by 1 base; junction bases not matched to a gene: 10. The germline V gene encodes CDR1 MDHEN and CDR2 SYDVKM. There are 17 residues in the CDR3. The protocol was immunoSEQ multiplex PCR, while the TCRdb copy is restricted to in-frame clones and leaves out a portion. The sample holds roughly 300,000 clones, approximately 90% seen once. Study-wide points: Substantial breadth in spike-specific CD8+ and CD4+ T cell responses was reportedly seen after vaccination.

This TCR came from a person aged 18 to 59 who received the Ad26.COV2.S COVID-19 vaccine or a placebo. The sample was peripheral blood, taken in a trial of Ad26.COV2.S vaccine versus placebo. The chain couples TRBV28 to TRBJ2-4; TRBD1 aligns across 9 bases. CDR3: CASRPITGGIAKNIQYF. For the CDR3, the DNA is TGTGCCAGCAGGCCTATCACAGGGGGCATCGCCAAAAACATTCAGTACTTC.